This T cell receptor beta chain was documented in a study of control samples from healthy donors and cancer patients. The germline V gene has CDR1 LNHNV and CDR2 YYDKDF (reference sequence). The CDR3 consists of 12 residues. Clones were read by immunoSEQ multiplex PCR, and TCRdb kept only the in-frame ones, dropping some. The sample holds some 250,000 clones, about 80% seen once. This clone was counted a single time. The junction differs from germline at one of its ends, possibly a read error. Input material: PBMCs. This TCR derives from a woman aged 60-75 years with lung cancer. The V gene is TRBV15, the J gene TRBJ2-7, with a weak D call TRBD1 (6 bases). CDR3: CATSREAGERHF. The CDR3 coding sequence is TGTGCCACCAGCAGAGAAGCAGGGGAGAGGCACTTC.